This TCR beta chain is from a study of technical replicates of blood from several donors. Profiling relied on immunoSEQ multiplex PCR, and the TCRdb table lists in-frame clones only, not all of them. Among roughly 15,000 clones, around nine tenths were seen once, and the ten largest hold about 10%. Germline values: CDR1 SGHNT, CDR2 YENEEA. The CDR3 is made up of 13 amino acids. V was pared by 2 bases and J by 5 bases, with 9 bases between. This chain links TRBV11-3 with TRBJ1-1; D is unclear. The specimen sequenced was PBMCs. This receptor was identified in a human donor in good health. CDR3 in DNA: TGTGCCAGCAGCTTACAGGTCCGGACTGAAGCTTTCTTT. It encodes CASSLQVRTEAFF.